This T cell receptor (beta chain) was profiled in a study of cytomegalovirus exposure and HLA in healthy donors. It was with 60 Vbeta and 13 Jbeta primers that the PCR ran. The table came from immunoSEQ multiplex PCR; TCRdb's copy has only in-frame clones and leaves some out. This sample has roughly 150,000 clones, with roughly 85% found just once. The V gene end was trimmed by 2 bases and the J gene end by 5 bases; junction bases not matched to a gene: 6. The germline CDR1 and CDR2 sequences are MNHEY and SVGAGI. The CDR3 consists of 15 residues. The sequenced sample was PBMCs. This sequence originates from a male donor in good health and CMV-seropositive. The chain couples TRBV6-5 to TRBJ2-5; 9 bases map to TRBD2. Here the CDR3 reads CASSYLAGGRETQYF. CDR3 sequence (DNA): TGTGCCAGCAGTTACCTGGCGGGAGGGAGGGAGACCCAGTACTTC.